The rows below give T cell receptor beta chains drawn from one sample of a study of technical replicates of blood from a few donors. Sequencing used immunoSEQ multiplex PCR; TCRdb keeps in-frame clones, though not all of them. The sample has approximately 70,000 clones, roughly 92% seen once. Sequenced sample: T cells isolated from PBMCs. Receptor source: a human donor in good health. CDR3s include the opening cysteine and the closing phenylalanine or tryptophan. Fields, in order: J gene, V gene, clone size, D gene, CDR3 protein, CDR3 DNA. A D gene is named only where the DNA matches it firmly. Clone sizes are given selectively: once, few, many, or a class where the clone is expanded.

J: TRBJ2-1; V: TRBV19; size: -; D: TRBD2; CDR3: CASSAGTSAYNEQFF; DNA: TGTGCCAGTAGTGCCGGGACTAGCGCATACAATGAGCAGTTCTTC
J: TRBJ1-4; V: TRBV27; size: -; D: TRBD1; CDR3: CASSLTGVATNEKLFF; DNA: TGTGCCAGCAGTCTAACAGGGGTTGCAACTAATGAAAAACTGTTTTTT
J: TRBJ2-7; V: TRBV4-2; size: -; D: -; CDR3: CASSQGASVHSSYEQYF; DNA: TGTGCCAGCAGCCAAGGGGCTAGCGTTCACTCATCCTACGAGCAGTACTTC
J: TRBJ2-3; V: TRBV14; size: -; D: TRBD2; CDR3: CASKKRGESTDTQYF; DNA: TGTGCCAGCAAAAAGCGGGGGGAGAGCACAGATACGCAGTATTTT
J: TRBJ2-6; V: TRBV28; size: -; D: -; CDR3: CASTPPGYSGANVLTF; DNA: TGTGCCAGCACCCCTCCGGGGTATTCTGGGGCCAACGTCCTGACTTTC
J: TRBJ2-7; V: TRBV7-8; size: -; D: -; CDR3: CASSLAGRYEQYF; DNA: TGTGCCAGCAGCTTAGCAGGCAGGTACGAGCAGTACTTC
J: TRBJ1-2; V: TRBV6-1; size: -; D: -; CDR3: CASSERGLPRDYGYTF; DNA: TGTGCCAGCAGTGAACGGGGACTCCCCAGAGACTATGGCTACACCTTC
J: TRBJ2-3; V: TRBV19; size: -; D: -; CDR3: CASSIIHGADTQYF; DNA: TGTGCCAGTAGTATAATACACGGGGCAGATACGCAGTATTTT
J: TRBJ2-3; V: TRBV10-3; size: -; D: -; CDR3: CAISDTGLGTDTQYF; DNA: TGTGCCATCAGTGACACAGGGCTAGGCACAGATACGCAGTATTTT
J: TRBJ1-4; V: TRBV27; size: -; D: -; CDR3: CASSIFTGHEKLFF; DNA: TGTGCCAGCAGCATATTTACAGGGCACGAAAAACTGTTTTTT
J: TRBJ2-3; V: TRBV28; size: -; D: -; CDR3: CASTPLETDTQYF; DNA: TGTGCCAGCACTCCCCTTGAGACAGATACGCAGTATTTT
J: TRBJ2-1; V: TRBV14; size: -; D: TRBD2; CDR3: CASSHGTRSSYNEQFF; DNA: TGTGCCAGCAGCCACGGGACTAGGAGCTCCTACAATGAGCAGTTCTTC
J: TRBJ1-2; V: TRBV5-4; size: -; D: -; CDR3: CASSYSQGGYTF; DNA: TGTGCCAGCAGTTATTCACAGGGAGGCTACACCTTC
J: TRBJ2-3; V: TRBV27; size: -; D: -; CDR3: CASSPTVKTQYF; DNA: TGTGCCAGCAGTCCCACAGTAAAAACGCAGTATTTT
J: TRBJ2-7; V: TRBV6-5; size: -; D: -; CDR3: CASSSPGLNSYEQYF; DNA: TGTGCCAGCAGTTCACCGGGACTGAACTCATACGAGCAGTACTTC
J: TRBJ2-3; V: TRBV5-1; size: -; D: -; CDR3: CASSVRSTDTQYF; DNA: TGCGCCAGCAGCGTCCGGAGCACAGATACGCAGTATTTT
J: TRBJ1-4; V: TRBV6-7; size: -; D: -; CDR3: CASSTTGNEKLFF; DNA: TGTGCCAGCAGTACGACAGGTAATGAAAAACTGTTTTTT
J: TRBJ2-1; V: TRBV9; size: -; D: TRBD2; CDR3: CASSVSGTSGASSYNEQFF; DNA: TGTGCCAGCAGCGTCTCCGGGACTAGCGGCGCTAGCTCCTACAATGAGCAGTTCTTC
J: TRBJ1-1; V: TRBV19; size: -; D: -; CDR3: CASSIDPAGGSEAFF; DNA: TGTGCCAGTAGTATAGACCCGGCGGGGGGTAGTGAAGCTTTCTTT
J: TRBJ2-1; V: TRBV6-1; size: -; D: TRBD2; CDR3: CASSPGLAGGEQFF; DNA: TGTGCCAGCAGCCCCGGGTTAGCGGGGGGGGAGCAGTTCTTC
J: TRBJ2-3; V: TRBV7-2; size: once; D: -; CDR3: CASSPVSGAGDTQYF; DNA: TGTGCCAGCAGCCCGGTTTCGGGAGCAGGAGATACGCAGTATTTT
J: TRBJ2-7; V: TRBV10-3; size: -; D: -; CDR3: CAISEIAAGYEQYF; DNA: TGTGCCATCAGTGAGATAGCCGCAGGGTACGAGCAGTACTTC